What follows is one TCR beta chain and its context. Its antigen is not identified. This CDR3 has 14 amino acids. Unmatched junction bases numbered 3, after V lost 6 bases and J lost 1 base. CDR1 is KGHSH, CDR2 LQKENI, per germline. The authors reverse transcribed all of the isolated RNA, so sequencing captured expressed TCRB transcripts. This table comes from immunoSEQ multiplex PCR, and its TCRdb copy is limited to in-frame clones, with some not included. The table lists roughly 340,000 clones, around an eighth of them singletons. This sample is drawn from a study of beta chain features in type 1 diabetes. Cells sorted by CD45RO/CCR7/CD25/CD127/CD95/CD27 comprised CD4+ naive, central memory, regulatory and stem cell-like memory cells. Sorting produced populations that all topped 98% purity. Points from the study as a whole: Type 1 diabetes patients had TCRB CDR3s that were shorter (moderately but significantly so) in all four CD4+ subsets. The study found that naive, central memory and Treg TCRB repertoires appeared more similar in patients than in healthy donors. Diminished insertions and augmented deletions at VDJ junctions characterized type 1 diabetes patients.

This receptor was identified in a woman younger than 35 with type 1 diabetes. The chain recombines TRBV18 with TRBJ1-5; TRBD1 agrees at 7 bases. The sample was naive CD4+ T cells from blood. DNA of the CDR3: TGTGCCAGCTCCCTGGGACAGAGCAATCAGCCCCAGCATTTT. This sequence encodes CASSLGQSNQPQHF. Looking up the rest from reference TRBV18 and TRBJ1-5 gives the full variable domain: NAGVMQNPRHLVRRRGQEARLRCSPMKGHSHVYWYRQLPEEGLKFMVYLQKENIIDESGMPKERFSAEFPKEGPSILRIQQVVRGDSAAYFCASSLGQSNQPQHFGDGTRLSIL.